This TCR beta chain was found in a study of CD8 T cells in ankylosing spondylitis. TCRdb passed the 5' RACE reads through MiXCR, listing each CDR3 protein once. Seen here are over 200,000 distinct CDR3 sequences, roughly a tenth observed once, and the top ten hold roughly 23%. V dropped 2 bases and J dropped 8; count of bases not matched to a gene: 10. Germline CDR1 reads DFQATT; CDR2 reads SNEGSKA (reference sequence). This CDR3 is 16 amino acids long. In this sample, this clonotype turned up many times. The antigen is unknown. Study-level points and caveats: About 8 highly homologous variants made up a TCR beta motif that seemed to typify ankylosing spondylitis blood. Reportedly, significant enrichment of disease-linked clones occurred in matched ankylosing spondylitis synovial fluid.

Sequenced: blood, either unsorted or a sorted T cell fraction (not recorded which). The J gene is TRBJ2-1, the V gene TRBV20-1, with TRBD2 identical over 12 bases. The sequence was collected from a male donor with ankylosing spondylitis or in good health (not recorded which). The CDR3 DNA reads TGCAGTGCTAGATCTAGCGGGGGGGCTTCAGTTGATGAGCAGTTCTTC. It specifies CSARSSGGASVDEQFF.